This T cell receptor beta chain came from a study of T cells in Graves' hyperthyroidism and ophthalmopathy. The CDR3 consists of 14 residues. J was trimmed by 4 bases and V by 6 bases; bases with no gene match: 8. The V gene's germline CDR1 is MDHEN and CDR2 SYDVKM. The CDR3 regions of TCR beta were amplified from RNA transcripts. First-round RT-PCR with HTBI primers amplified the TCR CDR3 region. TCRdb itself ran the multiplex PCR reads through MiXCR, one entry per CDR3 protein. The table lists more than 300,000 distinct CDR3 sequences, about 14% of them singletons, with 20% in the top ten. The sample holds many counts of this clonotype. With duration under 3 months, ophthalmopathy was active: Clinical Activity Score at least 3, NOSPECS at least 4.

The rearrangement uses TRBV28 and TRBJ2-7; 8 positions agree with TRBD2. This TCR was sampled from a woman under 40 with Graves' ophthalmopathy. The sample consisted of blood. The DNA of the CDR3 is TGTGCCAGCAGAACCAGCGGGGGAGCGTACGAGCAGTACTTC. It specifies CASRTSGGAYEQYF.